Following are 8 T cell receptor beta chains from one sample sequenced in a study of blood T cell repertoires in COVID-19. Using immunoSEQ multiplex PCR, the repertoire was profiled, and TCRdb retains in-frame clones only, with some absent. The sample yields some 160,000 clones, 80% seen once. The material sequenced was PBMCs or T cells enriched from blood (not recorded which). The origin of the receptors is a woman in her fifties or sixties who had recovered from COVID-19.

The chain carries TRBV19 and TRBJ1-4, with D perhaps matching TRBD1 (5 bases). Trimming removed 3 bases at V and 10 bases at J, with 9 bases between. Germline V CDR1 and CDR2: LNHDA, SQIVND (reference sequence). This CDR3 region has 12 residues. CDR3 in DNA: TGTGCCAGTAGTATTCTCCAGGGAAAACTGTTTTTT. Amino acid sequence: CASSILQGKLFF.

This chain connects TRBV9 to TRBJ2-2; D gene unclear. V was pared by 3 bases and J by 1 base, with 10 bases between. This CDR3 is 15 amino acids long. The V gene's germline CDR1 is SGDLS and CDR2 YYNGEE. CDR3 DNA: TGTGCCAGCAGCGACGGTCCCGTGAACACCGGGGAGCTGTTTTTT. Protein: CASSDGPVNTGELFF.

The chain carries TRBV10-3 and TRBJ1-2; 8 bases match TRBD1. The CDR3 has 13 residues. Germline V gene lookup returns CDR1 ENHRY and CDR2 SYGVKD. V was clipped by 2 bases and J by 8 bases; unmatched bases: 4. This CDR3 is CAISEGQGNGYTF. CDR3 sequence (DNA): TGTGCCATCAGTGAGGGACAGGGAAACGGCTACACCTTC.

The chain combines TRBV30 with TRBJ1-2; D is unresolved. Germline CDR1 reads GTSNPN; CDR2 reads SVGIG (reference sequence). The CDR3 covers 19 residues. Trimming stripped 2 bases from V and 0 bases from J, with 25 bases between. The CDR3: CAWSKPLDFGPLANYGYTF. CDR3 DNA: TGTGCCTGGAGTAAACCCTTGGACTTTGGTCCTCTAGCTAACTATGGCTACACCTTC.

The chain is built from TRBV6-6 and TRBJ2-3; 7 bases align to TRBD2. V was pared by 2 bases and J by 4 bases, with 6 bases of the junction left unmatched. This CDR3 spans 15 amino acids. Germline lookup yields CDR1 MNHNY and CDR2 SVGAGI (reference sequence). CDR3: CASSYVGGVSDTQYF. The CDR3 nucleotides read TGTGCCAGCAGTTACGTGGGGGGGGTCTCAGATACGCAGTATTTT.

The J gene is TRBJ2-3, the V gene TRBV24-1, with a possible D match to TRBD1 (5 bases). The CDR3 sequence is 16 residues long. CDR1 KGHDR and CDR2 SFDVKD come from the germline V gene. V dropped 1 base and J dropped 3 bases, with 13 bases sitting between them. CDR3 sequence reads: CATSDFGQGSTDTQYF. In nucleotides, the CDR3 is TGTGCCACCAGTGATTTTGGGCAGGGCAGTACAGATACGCAGTATTTT.

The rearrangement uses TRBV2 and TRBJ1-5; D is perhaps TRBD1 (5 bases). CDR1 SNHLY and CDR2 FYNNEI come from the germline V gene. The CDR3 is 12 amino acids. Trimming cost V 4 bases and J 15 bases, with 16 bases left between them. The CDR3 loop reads CASSATDSHMHF. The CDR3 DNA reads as TGTGCCAGCAGTGCGACAGACTCGCACATGCATTTT.

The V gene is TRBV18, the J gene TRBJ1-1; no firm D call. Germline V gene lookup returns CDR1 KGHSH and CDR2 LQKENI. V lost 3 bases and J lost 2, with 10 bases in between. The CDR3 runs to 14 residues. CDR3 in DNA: TGTGCCAGCTCACCGGCGGCAAGAAACACTGAAGCTTTCTTT. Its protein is CASSPAARNTEAFF.